This TCR beta chain was obtained from a study of T cells after yellow fever vaccination. V shed 4 bases and J 6 bases; nucleotides not matched to a gene: 12. Per germline, CDR1 MNHNS and CDR2 SASEGT. This CDR3 has 16 amino acids. Study conclusions and caveats: Repertoires sorted by FACS could include abundant clonotypes that are contaminants from the bulk population. Among primary-vaccination clones, most reappeared after the booster, at 95% to 96% for CD4 and 88% for CD8.

For this clonotype: Antigen specificity is unknown.

TCRdb processed the 5' RACE reads anew with MiXCR; each CDR3 protein has one entry. The sample has some 340,000 distinct CDR3 sequences; about 4% are singletons. The clonotype originates from a man between 18 and 35 years old who received the YFV17D yellow fever vaccine. Sequencing was performed on PBMCs, taken 5 days after the yellow fever booster vaccination. The chain has TRBV6-1 and TRBJ1-5; 7 bases agree with TRBD1. CDR3 coding DNA: TGTGCCAGCAGTGGGTGGGGGGGACAGAAGAGTCAGCCCCAGCATTTT. Protein product: CASSGWGGQKSQPQHF.